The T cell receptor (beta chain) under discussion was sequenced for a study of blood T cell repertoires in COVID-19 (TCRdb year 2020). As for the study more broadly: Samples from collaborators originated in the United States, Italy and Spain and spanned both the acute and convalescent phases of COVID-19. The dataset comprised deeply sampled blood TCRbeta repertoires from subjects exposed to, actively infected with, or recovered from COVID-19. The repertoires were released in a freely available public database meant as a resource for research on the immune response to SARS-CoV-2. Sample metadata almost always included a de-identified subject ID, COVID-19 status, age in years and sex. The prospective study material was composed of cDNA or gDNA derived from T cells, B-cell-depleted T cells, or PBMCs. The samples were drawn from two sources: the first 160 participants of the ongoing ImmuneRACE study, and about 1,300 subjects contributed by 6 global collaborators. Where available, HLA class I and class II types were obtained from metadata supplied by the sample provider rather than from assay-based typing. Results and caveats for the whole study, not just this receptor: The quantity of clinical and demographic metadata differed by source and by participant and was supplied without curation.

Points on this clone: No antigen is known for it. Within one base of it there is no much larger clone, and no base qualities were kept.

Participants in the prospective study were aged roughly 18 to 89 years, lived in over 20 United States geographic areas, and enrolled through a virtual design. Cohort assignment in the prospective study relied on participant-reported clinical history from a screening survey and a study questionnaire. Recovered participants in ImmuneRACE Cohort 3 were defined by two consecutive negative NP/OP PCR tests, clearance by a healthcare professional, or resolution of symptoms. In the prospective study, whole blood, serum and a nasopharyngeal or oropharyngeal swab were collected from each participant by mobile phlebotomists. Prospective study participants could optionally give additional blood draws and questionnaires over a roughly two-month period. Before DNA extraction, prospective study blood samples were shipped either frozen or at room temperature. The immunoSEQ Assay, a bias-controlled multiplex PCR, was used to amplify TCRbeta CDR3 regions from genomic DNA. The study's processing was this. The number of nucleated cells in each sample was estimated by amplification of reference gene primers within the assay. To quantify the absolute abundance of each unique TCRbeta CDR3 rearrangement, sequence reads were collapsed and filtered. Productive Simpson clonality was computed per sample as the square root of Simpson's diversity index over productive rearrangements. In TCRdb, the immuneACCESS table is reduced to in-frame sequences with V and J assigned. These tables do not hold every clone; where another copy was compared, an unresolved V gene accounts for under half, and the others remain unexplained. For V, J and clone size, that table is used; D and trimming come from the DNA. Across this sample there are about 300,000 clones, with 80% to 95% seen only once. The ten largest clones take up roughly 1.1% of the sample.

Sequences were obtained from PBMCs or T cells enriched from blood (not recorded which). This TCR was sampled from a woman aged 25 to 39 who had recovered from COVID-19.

The DNA sequence is TGTGCCATCAGTACAGGGGACTACGAGCAGTACTTC. Its protein product is CAISTGDYEQYF. Here the chain combines TRBV10-3 and TRBJ2-7; 7 nucleotides in the junction match TRBD1. The germline V gene encodes CDR1 ENHRY and CDR2 SYGVKD. For this chain, trimming is 5 bases at the V end and 3 bases at the J end, and the number of junction bases without a gene match is 1. The CDR3 runs 12 residues from the cysteine to the phenylalanine. The kept DNA is CDR3 alone, 36 bases in frame from the first base.